This section outlines one T cell receptor beta chain sequence together with its context. Its antigen is currently unknown. The CDR3 sequence is 14 residues long. Germline CDR1 reads SNHLY; CDR2 reads FYNNEI. The V end lost 7 bases, the J end lost 0 bases, and 11 bases lay between the germline ends. Those who donated, Caucasian adults without exception, all lived in Nashville, Tennessee. The sample comes from a study of shared clonotypes between healthy human individuals. Profiled with immunoSEQ multiplex PCR; TCRdb holds only in-frame clones, not every one. The sample has roughly 2.5 million clones; approximately 94% are singletons. Study-wide results and caveats: As a rule, naive subsets had a larger estimated richness than memory subsets. Non-shared clonotypes displayed generation probabilities falling below those of clonotypes present in all four donors. For sorted subsets, rarefaction showed incomplete sequencing despite large depth.

The chain recombines TRBV2 with TRBJ2-3, with D possibly TRBD2 on 5 matching bases. What was sequenced was naive CD4+ T cells sorted from blood. The subset: CD45RA+ positively selected. This clonotype was obtained from a man aged 18-30 years in good health. The CDR3 DNA reads TGTGCCAGCAAAATAGGACTGAGCACAGATACGCAGTATTTT. Amino acid sequence: CASKIGLSTDTQYF.